This T cell receptor beta chain stems from a study of shared clonotypes between healthy human individuals. This CDR3 comprises 14 residues. The V gene's germline CDR1 is SGHRS and CDR2 YFSETQ. Trimming took off 3 bases at V and 2 bases at J, with 11 bases between the two ends. Naive CD8 isolation took CD45RO-negative cells positively selected for CCR7 and excluded terminally differentiated effector memory CD45RA+ cells. A deep-level run was used for the assay. Libraries were prepared by immunoSEQ multiplex PCR; TCRdb keeps only in-frame clonotypes and omits some of them. Found here are about 2.2 million clones, 93% of them singletons; the top ten hold more than 1.5%.

Sample: naive CD8+ T cells from PBMCs. The chain couples TRBV5-1 to TRBJ2-5, with D possibly matching TRBD2 (6 bases). The clonotype comes from a man between 18 and 35 years old in good health. Some clones in this sample may be carry-over from other donors' samples. The CDR3 DNA follows: TGCGCCAGCAGCTCGGGGGTCGCTCAAGAGACCCAGTACTTC. Encoded protein: CASSSGVAQETQYF.